Listed below are T cell receptor beta chains from one sample, sequenced in a study of shared clonotypes between healthy human individuals. Produced via immunoSEQ multiplex PCR; TCRdb's table is partial and in-frame only. The sample holds 2 million to 2.5 million clones, around 93% seen once. Material: naive CD4+ T cells from PBMCs. The receptor source for this set is a man between 18 and 29 years old in good health. Some clones in this sample may be carry-over from other donors' samples. CDR3s include the opening cysteine and the closing phenylalanine or tryptophan. The D gene is left open where the match is weak. Size is stated for part of the rows, as once, few or many counts, or as a class when the clone is expanded.

>TRBV18|TRBJ2-3|NA|once
TGTGCCAGCTCACCAGTCAGGACAGACACAGATACGCAGTATTTT
CASSPVRTDTDTQYF
>TRBV4-2|TRBJ2-1|NA|NA
TGTGCCAGCAGCCAAGATGGGGGCGGGGGCACCTACAATGAGCAGTTCTTC
CASSQDGGGGTYNEQFF
>TRBV5-1|TRBJ1-1|NA|NA
TGCGCCAGCAGGTTTGGGGAAACTGAAGCTTTCTTT
CASRFGETEAFF
>TRBV19|TRBJ1-3|NA|NA
TGTGCCAGTACAAACAGGCCCAACTCTGGAAACACCATATATTTT
CASTNRPNSGNTIYF
>TRBV6-1|TRBJ2-3|NA|NA
TGTGCCAGTCGCACCGGGGTTGGAACAGATACGCAGTATTTT
CASRTGVGTDTQYF
>TRBV28|TRBJ2-3|NA|NA
TGTGCCAGCAGTTTATTTCTAACCACAGATACGCAGTATTTT
CASSLFLTTDTQYF
>TRBV2|TRBJ1-3|TRBD1|NA
TGTGCCAGCACCCAGGGGGGGATCCCTGGAAACACCATATATTTT
CASTQGGIPGNTIYF
>TRBV27|TRBJ1-1|NA|NA
TGTGCCAGCAGTGAGACATGGATGAACACTGAAGCTTTCTTT
CASSETWMNTEAFF
>TRBV18|TRBJ2-5|NA|NA
TGTGCCAGCTCACCAAATGGGGGCGAAGAGACCCAGTACTTC
CASSPNGGEETQYF
>TRBV11-2|TRBJ2-7|NA|NA
TGTGCCAGCAGCTTAGAAAGGACAACCTACGAGCAGTACTTC
CASSLERTTYEQYF
>TRBV29-1|TRBJ1-1|TRBD1|NA
TGCAGCGTGATGGGAGGGACAGGGGCCACTGAAGCTTTCTTT
CSVMGGTGATEAFF
>TRBV10-3|TRBJ1-3|TRBD1|NA
TGTGCCATCAGTGAGGGACAGGGGGCGCTTGGAAACACCATATATTTT
CAISEGQGALGNTIYF
>TRBV27|TRBJ1-2|TRBD1|NA
TGTGCCAGCAGTCCTTTTAAGGGACAGCTGGACGGCTACACCTTC
CASSPFKGQLDGYTF
>TRBV28|TRBJ2-7|NA|NA
TGTGCCAGCAGTCCTGGGGCCTACGAGCAGTACTTC
CASSPGAYEQYF
>TRBV15|TRBJ2-7|NA|NA
TGTGCCACCAGCAGAGATTTTCGGTCCGGCTCCTACGAGCAGTACTTC
CATSRDFRSGSYEQYF